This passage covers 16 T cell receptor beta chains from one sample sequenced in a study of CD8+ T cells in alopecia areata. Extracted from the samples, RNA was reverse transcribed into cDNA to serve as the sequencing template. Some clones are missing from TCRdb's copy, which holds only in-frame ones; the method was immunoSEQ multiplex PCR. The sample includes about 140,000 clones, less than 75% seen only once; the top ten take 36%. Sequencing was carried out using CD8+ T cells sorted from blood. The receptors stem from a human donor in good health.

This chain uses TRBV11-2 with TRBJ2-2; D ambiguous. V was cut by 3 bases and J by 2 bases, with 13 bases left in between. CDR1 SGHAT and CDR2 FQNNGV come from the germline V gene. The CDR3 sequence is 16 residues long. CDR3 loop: CASSLTRRPNTGELFF. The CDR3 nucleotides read TGTGCCAGCAGCTTGACACGCAGGCCAAACACCGGGGAGCTGTTTTTT.

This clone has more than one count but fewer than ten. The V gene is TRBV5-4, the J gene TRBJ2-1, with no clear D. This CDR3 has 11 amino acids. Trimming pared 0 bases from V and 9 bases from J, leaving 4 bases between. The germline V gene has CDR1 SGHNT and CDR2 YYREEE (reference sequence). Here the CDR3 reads CASSLGVEQFF. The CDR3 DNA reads TGTGCCAGCAGCTTGGGGGTTGAGCAGTTCTTC. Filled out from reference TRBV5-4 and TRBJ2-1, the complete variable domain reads ETGVTQSPTHLIKTRGQQVTLRCSSQSGHNTVSWYQQALGQGPQFIFQYYREEENGRGNFPPRFSGLQFPNYSSELNVNALELDDSALYLCASSLGVEQFFGPGTRLTVL.

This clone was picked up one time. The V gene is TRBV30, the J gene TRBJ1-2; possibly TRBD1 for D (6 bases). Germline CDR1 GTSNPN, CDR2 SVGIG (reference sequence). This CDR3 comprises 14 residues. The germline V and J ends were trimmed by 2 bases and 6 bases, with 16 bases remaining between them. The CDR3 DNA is TGTGCCTGGAGTAGGGATCAGGGGTTGCATGGCTACACCTTC. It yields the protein CAWSRDQGLHGYTF.

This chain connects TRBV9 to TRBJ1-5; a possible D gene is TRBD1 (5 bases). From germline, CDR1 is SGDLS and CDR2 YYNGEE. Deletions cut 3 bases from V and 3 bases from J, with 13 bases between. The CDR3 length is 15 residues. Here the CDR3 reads CASSAHTGTNQPQHF. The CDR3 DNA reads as TGTGCCAGCAGCGCCCACACAGGTACCAATCAGCCCCAGCATTTT.

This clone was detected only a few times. CDR3 loop: CASSTRQGAFYEQYF. The CDR3, as DNA: TGTGCCAGCAGTACGCGACAGGGGGCCTTCTACGAGCAGTACTTC. The chain employs TRBV27 and TRBJ2-7; TRBD1 aligns across 10 bases. V lost 5 bases, J lost 3 bases, and 7 bases stayed unmatched. The CDR3 consists of 15 residues. The V gene's germline CDR1 is MNHEY and CDR2 SMNVEV (reference sequence).

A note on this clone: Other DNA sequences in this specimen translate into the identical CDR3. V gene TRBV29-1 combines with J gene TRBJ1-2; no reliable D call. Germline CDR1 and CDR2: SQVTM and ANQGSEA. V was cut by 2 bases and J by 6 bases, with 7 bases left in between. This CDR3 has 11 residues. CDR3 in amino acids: CSVEKRDGYTF. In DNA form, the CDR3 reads TGCAGCGTTGAAAAAAGGGATGGCTACACCTTC. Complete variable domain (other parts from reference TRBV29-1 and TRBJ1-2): SAVISQKPSRDICQRGTSLTIQCQVDSQVTMMFWYRQQPGQSLTLIATANQGSEATYESGFVIDKFPISRPNLTFSTLTVSNMSPEDSSIYLCSVEKRDGYTFGSGTRLTVV.

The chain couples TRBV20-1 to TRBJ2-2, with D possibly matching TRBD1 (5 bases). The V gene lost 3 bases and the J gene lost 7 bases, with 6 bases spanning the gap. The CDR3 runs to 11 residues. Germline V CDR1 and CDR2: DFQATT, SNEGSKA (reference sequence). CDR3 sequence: CSASRGGELFF. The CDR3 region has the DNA TGCAGTGCTAGTAGGGGCGGGGAGCTGTTTTTT.

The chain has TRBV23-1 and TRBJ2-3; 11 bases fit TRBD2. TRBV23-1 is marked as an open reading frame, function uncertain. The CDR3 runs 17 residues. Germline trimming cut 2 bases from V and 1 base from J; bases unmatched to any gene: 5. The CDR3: CASSQGISGRGTDTQYF. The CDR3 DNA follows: TGCGCCAGCAGTCAAGGGATTAGCGGGAGGGGCACAGATACGCAGTATTTT.

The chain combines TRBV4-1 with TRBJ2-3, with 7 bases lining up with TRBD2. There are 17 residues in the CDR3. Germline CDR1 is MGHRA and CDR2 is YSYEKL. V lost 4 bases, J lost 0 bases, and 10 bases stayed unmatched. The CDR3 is CASSPKWSGASTDTQYF. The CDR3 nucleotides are TGCGCCAGCAGCCCAAAGTGGAGCGGGGCTAGCACAGATACGCAGTATTTT.

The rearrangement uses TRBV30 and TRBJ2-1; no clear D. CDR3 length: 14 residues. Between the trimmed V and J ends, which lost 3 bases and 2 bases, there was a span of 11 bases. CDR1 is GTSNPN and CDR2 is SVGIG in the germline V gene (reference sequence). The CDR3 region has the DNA TGTGCCTGGAGCGCCGAGGTAACCTACAATGAGCAGTTCTTC. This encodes CAWSAEVTYNEQFF.

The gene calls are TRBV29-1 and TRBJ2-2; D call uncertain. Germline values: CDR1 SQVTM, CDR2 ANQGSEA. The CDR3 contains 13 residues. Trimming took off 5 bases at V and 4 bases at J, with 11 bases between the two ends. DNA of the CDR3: TGCAGCGTTCCTGGAAGACGCACCGGGGAGCTGTTTTTT. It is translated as CSVPGRRTGELFF.

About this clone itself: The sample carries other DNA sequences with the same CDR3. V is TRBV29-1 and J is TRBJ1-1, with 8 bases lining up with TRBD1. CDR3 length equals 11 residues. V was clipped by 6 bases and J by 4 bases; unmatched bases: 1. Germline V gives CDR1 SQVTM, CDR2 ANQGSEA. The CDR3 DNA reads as TGCAGCGTCACAGGGGGCACTGAAGCTTTCTTT. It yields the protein CSVTGGTEAFF.

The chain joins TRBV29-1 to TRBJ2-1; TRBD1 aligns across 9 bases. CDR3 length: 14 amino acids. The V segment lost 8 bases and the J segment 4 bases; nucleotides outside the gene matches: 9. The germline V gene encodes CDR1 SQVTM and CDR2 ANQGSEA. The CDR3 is CSSQPGTGYNEQFF. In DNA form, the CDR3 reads TGCAGCTCGCAACCCGGGACAGGGTACAATGAGCAGTTCTTC.

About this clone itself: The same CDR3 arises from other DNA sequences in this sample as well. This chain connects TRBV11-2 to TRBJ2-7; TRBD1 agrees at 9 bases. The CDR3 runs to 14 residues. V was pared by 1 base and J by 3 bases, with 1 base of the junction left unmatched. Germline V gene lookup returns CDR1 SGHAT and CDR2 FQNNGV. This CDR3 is CASSLAGQGYEQYF. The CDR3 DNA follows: TGTGCCAGCAGCTTAGCGGGACAGGGCTACGAGCAGTACTTC.

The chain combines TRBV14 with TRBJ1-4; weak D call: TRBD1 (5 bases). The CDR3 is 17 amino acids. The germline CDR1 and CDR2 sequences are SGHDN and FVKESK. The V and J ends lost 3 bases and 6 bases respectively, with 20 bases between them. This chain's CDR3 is CASSQWTLEGLDEKLFF. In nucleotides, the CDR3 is TGTGCCAGCAGCCAGTGGACCCTCGAGGGACTTGATGAAAAACTGTTTTTT.

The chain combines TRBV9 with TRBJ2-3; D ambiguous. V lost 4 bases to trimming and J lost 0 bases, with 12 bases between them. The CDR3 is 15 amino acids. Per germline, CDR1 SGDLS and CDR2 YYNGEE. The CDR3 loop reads CASSSRTTSTDTQYF. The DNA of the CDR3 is TGTGCCAGCAGCTCGCGGACCACTAGCACAGATACGCAGTATTTT.